The sequence of this TCR beta chain was determined in a study of cytomegalovirus exposure and HLA in healthy donors. Study outcomes and limitations: When analyzed later, a missense DCLRE1C variant was found to be linked to TCR beta V- and J-gene trimming. In most subjects, TCR beta sequences reportedly gave accurate predictions of HLA-A and HLA-B alleles. Most CMV-associated TCR beta chains were later found to appear HLA-restricted.

Vbeta (60) and Jbeta (13) primers were used in the PCR. Libraries were prepared by immunoSEQ multiplex PCR; TCRdb keeps only in-frame clonotypes and omits some of them. The sample holds roughly 66,000 clones, around three quarters seen once. In regard to this clone: Its specificity is not known.

The sequence derives from a man in his forties or fifties in good health and CMV-seronegative. The specimen was PBMCs.

CDR3: CSEVGGKSTDTQYF. For the CDR3, the DNA is TGCAGCGAAGTGGGGGGGAAAAGCACAGATACGCAGTATTTT. The rearrangement joins TRBV29-1 to TRBJ2-3; 7 bases agree with TRBD2. CDR1 is SQVTM and CDR2 is ANQGSEA in the germline V gene. The CDR3 is 14 amino acids. With 7 bases clipped from V and 0 bases from J, the junction kept 7 bases outside the gene matches.